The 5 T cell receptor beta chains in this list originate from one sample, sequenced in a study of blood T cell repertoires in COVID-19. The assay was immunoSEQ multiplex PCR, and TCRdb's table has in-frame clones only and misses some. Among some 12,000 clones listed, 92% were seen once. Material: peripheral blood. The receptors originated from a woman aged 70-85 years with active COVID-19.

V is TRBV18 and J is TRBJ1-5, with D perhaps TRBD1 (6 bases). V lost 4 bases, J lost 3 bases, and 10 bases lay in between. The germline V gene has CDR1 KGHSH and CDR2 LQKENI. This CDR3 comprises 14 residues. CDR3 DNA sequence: TGTGCCAGCTCACTCTACAGGGACAATCAGCCCCAGCATTTT. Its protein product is CASSLYRDNQPQHF.

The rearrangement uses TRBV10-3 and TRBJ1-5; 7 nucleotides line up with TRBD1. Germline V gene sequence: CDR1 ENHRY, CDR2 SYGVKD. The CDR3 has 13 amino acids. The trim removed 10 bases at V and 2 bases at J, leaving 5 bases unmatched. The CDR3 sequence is CASRTGGNQPQHF. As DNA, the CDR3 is TGTGCCAGTCGGACAGGCGGCAATCAGCCCCAGCATTTT.

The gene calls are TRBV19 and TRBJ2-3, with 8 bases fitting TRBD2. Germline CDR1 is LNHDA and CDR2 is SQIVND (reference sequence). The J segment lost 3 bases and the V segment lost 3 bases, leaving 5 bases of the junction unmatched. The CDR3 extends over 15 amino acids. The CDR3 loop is CASSILGGGTDTQYF. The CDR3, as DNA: TGTGCCAGTAGTATTTTAGGCGGGGGGACAGATACGCAGTATTTT.

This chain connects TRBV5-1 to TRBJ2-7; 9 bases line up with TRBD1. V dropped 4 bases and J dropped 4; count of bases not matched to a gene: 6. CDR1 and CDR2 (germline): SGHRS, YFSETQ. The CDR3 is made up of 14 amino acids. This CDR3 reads CASSRTGDHYEQYF. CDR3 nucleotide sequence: TGCGCCAGCAGCCGGACAGGGGACCATTACGAGCAGTACTTC.

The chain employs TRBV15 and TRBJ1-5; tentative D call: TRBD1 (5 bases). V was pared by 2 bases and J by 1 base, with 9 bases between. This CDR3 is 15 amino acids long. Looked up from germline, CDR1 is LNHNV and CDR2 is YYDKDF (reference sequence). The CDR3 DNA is TGTGCCACCAGCAGACCTTCAGGGAGCAATCAGCCCCAGCATTTT. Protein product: CATSRPSGSNQPQHF.